The T cell receptor beta chain described here comes from a study of T-cell memory formation after mild COVID-19. Study background: TCR clusters were mostly donor specific. Broader study findings: Cross-reactive memory apparently joined, as some responding clones appeared in pre-infection memory.

This clonotype was counted a few times. Its target is unknown. J lost 2 bases, V lost 3 bases, and 13 bases had no gene match. From germline, CDR1 is LNHNV and CDR2 YYDKDF (reference sequence). CDR3 length equals 19 residues. The TCR alpha and TCR beta cDNA libraries, bearing sample barcodes and UMIs, were generated by 5'RACE using constant-segment primers. TCRdb redid the calling of the 5' RACE reads with MiXCR, one entry per CDR3 protein. The table has about 130,000 distinct CDR3 sequences, 5% to 6.5% seen once; the top ten hold 2% to 2.5%. The TCR originated in an adult woman who had mild COVID-19 (a few samples of this study predate the infection). Cell type and time point are not known. The chain employs TRBV15 and TRBJ2-6; 7 bases agree with TRBD2. Material for sequencing was PBMCs or a T cell subset sorted from them (not recorded which). The CDR3 DNA follows: TGTGCCACCAGCAGGAGCGGGACTTACAGTTCGACTGGGGCCAACGTCCTGACTTTC. Translating gives CATSRSGTYSSTGANVLTF.